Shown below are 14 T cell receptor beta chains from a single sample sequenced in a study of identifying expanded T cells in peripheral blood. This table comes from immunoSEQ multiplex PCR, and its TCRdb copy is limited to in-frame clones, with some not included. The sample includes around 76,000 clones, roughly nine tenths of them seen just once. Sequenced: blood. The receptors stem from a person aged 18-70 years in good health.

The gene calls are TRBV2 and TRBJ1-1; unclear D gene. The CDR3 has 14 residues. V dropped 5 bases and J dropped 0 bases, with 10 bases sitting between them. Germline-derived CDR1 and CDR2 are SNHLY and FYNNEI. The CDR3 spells CASSPWVMNTEAFF. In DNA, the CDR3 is TGTGCCAGCAGTCCGTGGGTAATGAACACTGAAGCTTTCTTT.

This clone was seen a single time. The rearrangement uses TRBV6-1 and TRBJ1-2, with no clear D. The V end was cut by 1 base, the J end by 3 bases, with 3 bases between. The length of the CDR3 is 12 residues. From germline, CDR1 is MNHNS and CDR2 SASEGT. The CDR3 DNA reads TGTGCCAGCAGTGAAGGGGACTATGGCTACACCTTC. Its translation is CASSEGDYGYTF.

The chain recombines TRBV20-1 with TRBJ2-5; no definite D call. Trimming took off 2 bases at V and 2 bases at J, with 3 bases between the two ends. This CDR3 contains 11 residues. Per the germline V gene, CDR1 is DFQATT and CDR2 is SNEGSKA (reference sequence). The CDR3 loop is CSARRQETQYF. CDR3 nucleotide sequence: TGCAGTGCTAGAAGGCAAGAGACCCAGTACTTC.

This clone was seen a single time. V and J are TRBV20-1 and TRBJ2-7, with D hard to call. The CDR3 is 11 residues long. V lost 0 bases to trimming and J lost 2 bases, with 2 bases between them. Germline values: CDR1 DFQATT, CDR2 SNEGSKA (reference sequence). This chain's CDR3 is CSAREAYEQYF. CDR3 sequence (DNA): TGCAGTGCTAGAGAAGCCTACGAGCAGTACTTC.

CDR3 DNA sequence: TGTGCCAGCAGCTCTGGCTCGGACACCGGGGAGCTGTTTTTT. This gives the protein CASSSGSDTGELFF. The V and J genes are TRBV7-9 and TRBJ2-2, with D unclear. Trimming stripped 4 bases from V and 3 bases from J, with 9 bases between. Germline V lookup: CDR1 SEHNR, CDR2 FQNEAQ (reference sequence). The CDR3 consists of 14 residues.

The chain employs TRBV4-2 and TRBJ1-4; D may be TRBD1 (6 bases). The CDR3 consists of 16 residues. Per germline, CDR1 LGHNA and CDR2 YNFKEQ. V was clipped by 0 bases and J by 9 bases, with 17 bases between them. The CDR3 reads CASSQDHREGMKKLFF. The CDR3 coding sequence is TGTGCCAGCAGCCAAGATCACAGGGAGGGTATGAAAAAACTGTTTTTT.

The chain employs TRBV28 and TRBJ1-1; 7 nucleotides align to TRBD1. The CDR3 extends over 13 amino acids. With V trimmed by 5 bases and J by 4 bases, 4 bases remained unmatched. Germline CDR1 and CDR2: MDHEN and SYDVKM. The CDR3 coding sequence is TGTGCCAGCAGTACGGGACAGACCACTGAAGCTTTCTTT. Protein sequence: CASSTGQTTEAFF.

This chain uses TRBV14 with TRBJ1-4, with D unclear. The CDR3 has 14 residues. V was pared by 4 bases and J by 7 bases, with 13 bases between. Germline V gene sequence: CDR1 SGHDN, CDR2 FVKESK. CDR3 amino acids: CASSRPSGSEKLFF. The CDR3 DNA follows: TGTGCCAGCAGCCGTCCCAGTGGGAGTGAAAAACTGTTTTTT.

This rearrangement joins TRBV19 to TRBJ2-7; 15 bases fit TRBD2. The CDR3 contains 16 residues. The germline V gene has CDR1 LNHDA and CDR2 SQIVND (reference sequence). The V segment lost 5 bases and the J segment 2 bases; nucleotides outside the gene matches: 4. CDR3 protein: CASSLGLAGGPYEQYF. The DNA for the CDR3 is TGTGCCAGTAGTCTGGGACTAGCGGGAGGTCCCTACGAGCAGTACTTC.

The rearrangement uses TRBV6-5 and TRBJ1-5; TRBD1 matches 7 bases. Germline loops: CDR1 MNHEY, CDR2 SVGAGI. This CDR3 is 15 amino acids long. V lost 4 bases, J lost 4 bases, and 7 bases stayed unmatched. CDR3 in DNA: TGTGCCAGCAGTTCCCACAGGGGACAGAATCAGCCCCAGCATTTT. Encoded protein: CASSSHRGQNQPQHF.

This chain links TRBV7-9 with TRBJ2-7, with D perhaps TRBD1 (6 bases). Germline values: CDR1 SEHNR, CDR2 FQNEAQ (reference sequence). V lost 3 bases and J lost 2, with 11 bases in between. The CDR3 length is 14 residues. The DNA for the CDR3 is TGTGCCAGCAGCTTGGCAGGGGTAACCTACGAGCAGTACTTC. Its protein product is CASSLAGVTYEQYF. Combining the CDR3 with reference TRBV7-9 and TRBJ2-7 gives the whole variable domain DTGVSQNPRHKITKRGQNVTFRCDPISEHNRLYWYRQTLGQGPEFLTYFQNEAQLEKSRLLSDRFSAERPKGSFSTLEIQRTEQGDSAMYLCASSLAGVTYEQYFGPGTRLTVT.

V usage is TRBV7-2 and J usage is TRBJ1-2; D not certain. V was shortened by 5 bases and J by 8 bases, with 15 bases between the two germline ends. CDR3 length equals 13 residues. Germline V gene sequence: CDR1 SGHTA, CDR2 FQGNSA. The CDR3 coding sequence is TGTGCCAGCAGCCCAGCACTTGCAGGAGGCTACACCTTC. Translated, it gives CASSPALAGGYTF.

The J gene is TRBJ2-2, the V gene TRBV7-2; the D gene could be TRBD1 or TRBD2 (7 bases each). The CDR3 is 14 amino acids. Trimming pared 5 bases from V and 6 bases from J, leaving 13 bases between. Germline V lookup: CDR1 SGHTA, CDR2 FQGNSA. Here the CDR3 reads CASSRQGGAGELFF. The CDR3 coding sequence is TGTGCCAGCAGCCGACAGGGAGGGGCCGGGGAGCTGTTTTTT.

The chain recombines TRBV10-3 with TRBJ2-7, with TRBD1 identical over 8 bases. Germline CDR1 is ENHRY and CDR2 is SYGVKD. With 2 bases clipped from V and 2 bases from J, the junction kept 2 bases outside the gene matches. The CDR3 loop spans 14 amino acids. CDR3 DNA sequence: TGTGCCATCAGTGAGGGGACAGGACCCTACGAGCAGTACTTC. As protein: CAISEGTGPYEQYF.